These 7 T cell receptor beta chains came from one sample sequenced in a study of blood T cell repertoires in COVID-19. Data came from immunoSEQ multiplex PCR; TCRdb stores just in-frame clones and leaves some out. The repertoire includes under 30,000 clones, about 94% of them detected once, and 3.5% to 5% sits in the top ten. The sequenced sample was peripheral blood. The source of these receptors is a human donor with active COVID-19. The donor label of this sample is uncertain.

DNA for the CDR3: TGTGCCAGCAGAAGGACAGGGGCCCCTAGGAACATTCAGTACTTC. Protein sequence: CASRRTGAPRNIQYF. The chain employs TRBV11-2 and TRBJ2-4; 9 bases line up with TRBD1. Germline V gene lookup returns CDR1 SGHAT and CDR2 FQNNGV. Trimming at V came to 6 bases and at J to 7 bases, leaving 10 bases not matched to a gene. The CDR3 has 15 residues.

This chain connects TRBV20-1 to TRBJ2-7; no definite D call. Germline CDR1 DFQATT, CDR2 SNEGSKA (reference sequence). The CDR3 contains 13 residues. The ends were cut back, 3 bases at V and 4 bases at J, with 13 bases in the middle. For the CDR3, the DNA is TGCAGTGCTAGTCTGGCGACTCCTTACGAGCAGTACTTC. It is translated as CSASLATPYEQYF.

The rearrangement joins TRBV12-5 to TRBJ2-1; 8 bases line up with TRBD2. The CDR3 runs to 15 residues. The ends lost 5 bases at V and 3 bases at J; junction bases unmatched: 6. Germline-derived CDR1 and CDR2 are LGHNT and FRNRAP. For the CDR3, the DNA is TGTGCTAGTGGTCCCCGGGGGGGCGGCTACAATGAGCAGTTCTTC. This encodes CASGPRGGGYNEQFF.

The gene calls are TRBV4-1 and TRBJ1-3; weak D call: TRBD1 (6 bases). V lost 6 bases and J 4 bases, leaving 19 bases between the germline ends. The CDR3 sequence is 16 residues long. From germline, CDR1 is MGHRA and CDR2 YSYEKL. CDR3 in DNA: TGCGCCAGCAGAGATTACGGGGGGCGGCGCGGAAACACCATATATTTT. It is translated as CASRDYGGRRGNTIYF.

This chain uses TRBV29-1 with TRBJ2-3; 8 bases agree with TRBD2. The trim removed 8 bases at V and 1 base at J, leaving 5 bases unmatched. CDR1 and CDR2 (germline): SQVTM, ANQGSEA. The CDR3 length is 13 residues. CDR3 sequence reads: CSSLLAGTDTQYF. CDR3 DNA sequence: TGCAGCTCTTTACTAGCGGGCACAGATACGCAGTATTTT.

The chain is built from TRBV11-2 and TRBJ1-1; D unresolved. Germline V gene lookup returns CDR1 SGHAT and CDR2 FQNNGV. This CDR3 is built from 10 residues. With 2 bases removed from V and 10 bases from J, the gap between germline ends came to 5 bases. This CDR3 reads CASSLSRAFF. In nucleotides, the CDR3 is TGTGCCAGCAGCTTATCCAGAGCTTTCTTT.

The V call is TRBV7-9, the J call TRBJ2-2; D is ambiguous. CDR3 length equals 16 residues. The ends were cut back, 0 bases at V and 0 bases at J, with 8 bases in the middle. Germline CDR1 reads SEHNR; CDR2 reads FQNEAQ (reference sequence). In nucleotides, the CDR3 is TGTGCCAGCAGCTTAGCGGGCCCCTCGAACACCGGGGAGCTGTTTTTT. Translated: CASSLAGPSNTGELFF.